This TCR beta chain was documented in a study of metastatic and nonmetastatic thyroid tumors. This clone was seen repeatedly, ten times or more. CDR1 is LNHDA, CDR2 SQIVND, per germline (reference sequence). J gave up 8 bases and V 5 bases, and 6 bases lay outside the gene matches. The CDR3 totals 14 residues. Thyroid surgery took place with no prior treatment in any patient. TCRdb called clones again from the PCR reads with MiXCR. The sample shows some 31,000 clones, approximately 15% of them seen only once. This clonotype was obtained from a female donor with papillary thyroid cancer or a benign thyroid nodule (not recorded which). Some clones in this sample may be carry-over from other donors' samples. Sequenced input: blood. The V gene is TRBV19, the J gene TRBJ1-4; 9 positions match TRBD1. The CDR3 bases are TGTGCCAGTAGTTTTGGACAGGGGCCAGAAAAACTGTTTTTT. It yields the protein CASSFGQGPEKLFF.